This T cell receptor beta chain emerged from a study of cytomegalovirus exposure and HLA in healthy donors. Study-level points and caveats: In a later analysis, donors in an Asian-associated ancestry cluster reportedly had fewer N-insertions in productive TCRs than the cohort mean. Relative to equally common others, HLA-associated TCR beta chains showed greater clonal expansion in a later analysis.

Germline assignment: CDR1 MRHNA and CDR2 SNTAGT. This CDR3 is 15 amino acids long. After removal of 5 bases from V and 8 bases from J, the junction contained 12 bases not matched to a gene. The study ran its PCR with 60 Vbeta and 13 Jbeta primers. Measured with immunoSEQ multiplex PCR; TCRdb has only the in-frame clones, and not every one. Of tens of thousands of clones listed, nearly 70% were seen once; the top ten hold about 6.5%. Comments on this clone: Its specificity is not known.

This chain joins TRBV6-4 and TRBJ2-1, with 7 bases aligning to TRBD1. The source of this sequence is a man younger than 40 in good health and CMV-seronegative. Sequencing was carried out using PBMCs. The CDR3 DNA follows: TGTGCCAGCAGTCCCGAATCCTACAGGGGCCATGAGCAGTTCTTC. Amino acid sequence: CASSPESYRGHEQFF.